What follows is one T cell receptor (beta chain) and its context. The data belong to a study of blood T cell repertoires in COVID-19. Study in general: Sites in the United States, Italy and Spain provided acute and convalescent COVID-19 samples. T cells, B-cell-depleted T cells, or PBMCs provided the cDNA or gDNA that served as material.

Original processing methods: Reference gene primer amplification in the assay estimated nucleated cell counts. Data came from immunoSEQ multiplex PCR; TCRdb stores just in-frame clones and leaves some out. From that table come the V and J calls and clone size; the DNA was used to work out D and trimming. Of around 150,000 clones listed, 88% were seen once; the top ten hold about 10%. Germline values: CDR1 DFQATT, CDR2 SNEGSKA (reference sequence). The CDR3 covers 19 residues. The trim removed 4 bases at V and 4 bases at J, leaving 17 bases unmatched. V gene TRBV20-1 combines with J gene TRBJ2-3; 13 positions match TRBD2. Material: peripheral blood. The sequence came from a middle-aged man with active or convalescent COVID-19. The chain's CDR3 is CSATDPSSRLAGGSDTQYF. The CDR3 DNA is TGCAGTGCTACTGATCCCAGTTCCAGACTAGCGGGAGGATCAGATACGCAGTATTTT.